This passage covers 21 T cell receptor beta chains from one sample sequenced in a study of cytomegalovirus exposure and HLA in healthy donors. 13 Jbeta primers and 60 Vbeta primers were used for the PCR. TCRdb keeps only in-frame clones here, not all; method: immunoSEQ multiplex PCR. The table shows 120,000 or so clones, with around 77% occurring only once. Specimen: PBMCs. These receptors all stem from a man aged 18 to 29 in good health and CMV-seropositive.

CDR3 DNA: TGTGCCATTCAGGGAAGCTCTGGAAACACCATATATTTT. This gives the protein CAIQGSSGNTIYF. The V and J genes are TRBV19 and TRBJ1-3; perhaps TRBD1 as D (5 bases). The V end lost 10 bases, the J end lost 0 bases, and 10 bases lay between the germline ends. Germline CDR1 reads LNHDA; CDR2 reads SQIVND (reference sequence). The CDR3 is 13 residues long.

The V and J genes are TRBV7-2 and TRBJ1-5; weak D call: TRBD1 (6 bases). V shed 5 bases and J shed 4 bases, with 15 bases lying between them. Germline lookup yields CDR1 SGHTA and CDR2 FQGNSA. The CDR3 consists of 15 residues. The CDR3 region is CASSVPGHLNQPQHF. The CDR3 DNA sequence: TGTGCCAGCAGCGTACCGGGACACCTAAATCAGCCCCAGCATTTT.

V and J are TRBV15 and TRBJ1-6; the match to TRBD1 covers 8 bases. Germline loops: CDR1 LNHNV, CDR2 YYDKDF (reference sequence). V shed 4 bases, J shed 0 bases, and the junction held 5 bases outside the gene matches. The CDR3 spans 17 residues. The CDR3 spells CATSKGQGTSYNSPLHF. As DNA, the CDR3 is TGTGCCACCAGCAAAGGACAGGGAACCTCCTATAATTCACCCCTCCACTTT.

The CDR3: CASSLVLAGQETQYF. DNA of the CDR3: TGTGCCAGCAGCTTGGTACTAGCGGGACAAGAGACCCAGTACTTC. The V and J genes are TRBV5-4 and TRBJ2-5; the match to TRBD2 covers 10 bases. The length of the CDR3 is 15 residues. J was trimmed by 2 bases and V by 0 bases; bases with no gene match: 1. CDR1 is SGHNT and CDR2 is YYREEE in the germline V gene (reference sequence). The full variable domain, rest sourced from reference TRBV5-4 and TRBJ2-5, is ETGVTQSPTHLIKTRGQQVTLRCSSQSGHNTVSWYQQALGQGPQFIFQYYREEENGRGNFPPRFSGLQFPNYSSELNVNALELDDSALYLCASSLVLAGQETQYFGPGTRLLVL.

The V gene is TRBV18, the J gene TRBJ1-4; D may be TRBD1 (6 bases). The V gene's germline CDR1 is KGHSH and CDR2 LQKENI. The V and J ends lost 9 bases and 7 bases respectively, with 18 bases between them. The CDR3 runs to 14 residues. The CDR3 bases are TGTGCCAGTTCCTCAGGGGTTCACGGTGAAAAACTGTTTTTT. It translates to CASSSGVHGEKLFF.

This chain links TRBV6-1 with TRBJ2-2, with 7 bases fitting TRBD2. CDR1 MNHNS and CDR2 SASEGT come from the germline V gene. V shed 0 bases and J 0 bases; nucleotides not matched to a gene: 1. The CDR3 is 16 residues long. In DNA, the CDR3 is TGTGCCAGCAGTGAAGCGAGCGGGGCGAACACCGGGGAGCTGTTTTTT. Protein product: CASSEASGANTGELFF.

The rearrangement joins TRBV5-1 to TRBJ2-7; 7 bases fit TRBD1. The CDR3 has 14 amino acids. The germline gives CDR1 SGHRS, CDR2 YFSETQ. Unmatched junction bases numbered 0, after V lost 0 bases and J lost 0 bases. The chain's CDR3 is CASSLAGGSYEQYF. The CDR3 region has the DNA TGCGCCAGCAGCTTGGCAGGGGGCTCCTACGAGCAGTACTTC.

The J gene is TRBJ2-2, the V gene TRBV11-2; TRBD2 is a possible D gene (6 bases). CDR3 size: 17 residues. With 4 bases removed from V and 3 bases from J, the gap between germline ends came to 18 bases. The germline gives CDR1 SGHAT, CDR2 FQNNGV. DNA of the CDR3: TGTGCCAGCAGCTCGAATGTGGGGGGAATGTACACCGGGGAGCTGTTTTTT. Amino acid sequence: CASSSNVGGMYTGELFF.

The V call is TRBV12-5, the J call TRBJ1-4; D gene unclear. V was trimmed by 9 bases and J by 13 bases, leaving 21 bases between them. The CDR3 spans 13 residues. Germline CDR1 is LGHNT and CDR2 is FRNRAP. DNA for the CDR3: TGTGCTAGGGAGGATTCTCCCGTCAGCAGACTGTTTTTT. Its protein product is CAREDSPVSRLFF.

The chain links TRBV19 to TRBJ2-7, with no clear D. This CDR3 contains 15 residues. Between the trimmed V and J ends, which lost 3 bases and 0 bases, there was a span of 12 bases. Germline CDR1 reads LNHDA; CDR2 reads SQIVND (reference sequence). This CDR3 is CASSMARNPSYEQYF. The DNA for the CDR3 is TGTGCCAGTAGTATGGCCAGGAATCCCTCCTACGAGCAGTACTTC. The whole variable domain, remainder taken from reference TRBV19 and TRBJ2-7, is DGGITQSPKYLFRKEGQNVTLSCEQNLNHDAMYWYRQDPGQGLRLIYYSQIVNDFQKGDIAEGYSVSREKKESFPLTVTSAQKNPTAFYLCASSMARNPSYEQYFGPGTRLTVT.

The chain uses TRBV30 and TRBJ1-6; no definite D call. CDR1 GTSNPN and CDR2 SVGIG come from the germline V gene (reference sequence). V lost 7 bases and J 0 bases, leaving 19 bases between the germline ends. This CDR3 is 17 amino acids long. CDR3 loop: CASTIIRGSSYNSPLHF. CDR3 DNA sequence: TGTGCCTCAACTATAATCAGAGGGAGCTCCTATAATTCACCCCTCCACTTT.

CDR3 nucleotides: TGTGCCAGCAGTTTCGACTTCGACCGAGGCTACACCTTC. Its protein is CASSFDFDRGYTF. The genes are TRBV7-9 and TRBJ1-2, with D hard to call. The CDR3 is 13 residues long. Germline loops: CDR1 SEHNR, CDR2 FQNEAQ (reference sequence). The V gene lost 6 bases and the J gene lost 8 bases, with 16 bases spanning the gap.

CDR3 in DNA: TGTGCCAGCAGTCCTAGCGGGAGAACGGACGAGCAGTACTTC. Its protein product is CASSPSGRTDEQYF. This rearrangement joins TRBV27 to TRBJ2-5; 10 nucleotides match TRBD2. The DNA matches TRBJ2-7 better at its end, which makes the J call doubtful. The CDR3 has 14 residues. Germline-derived CDR1 and CDR2 are MNHEY and SMNVEV (reference sequence).

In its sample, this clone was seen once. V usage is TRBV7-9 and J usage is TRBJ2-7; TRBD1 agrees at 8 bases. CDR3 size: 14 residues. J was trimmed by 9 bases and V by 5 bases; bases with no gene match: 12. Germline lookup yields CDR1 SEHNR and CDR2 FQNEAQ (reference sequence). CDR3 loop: CASSHRDRLLGQYF. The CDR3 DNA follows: TGTGCCAGCAGCCACCGGGACAGGCTCTTGGGGCAGTACTTC.

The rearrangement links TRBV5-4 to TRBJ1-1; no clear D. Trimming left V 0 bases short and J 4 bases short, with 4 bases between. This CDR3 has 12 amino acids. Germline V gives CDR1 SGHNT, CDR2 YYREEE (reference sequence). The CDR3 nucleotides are TGTGCCAGCAGCTTGGATATCACTGAAGCTTTCTTT. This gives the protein CASSLDITEAFF.

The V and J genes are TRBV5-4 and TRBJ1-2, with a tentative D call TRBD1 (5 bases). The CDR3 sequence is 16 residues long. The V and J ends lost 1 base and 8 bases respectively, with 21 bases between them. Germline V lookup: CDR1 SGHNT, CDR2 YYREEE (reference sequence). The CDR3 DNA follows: TGTGCCAGCAGCTTGCCAGGGATGATCTCCGGGGGGGGCTACACCTTC. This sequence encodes CASSLPGMISGGGYTF.

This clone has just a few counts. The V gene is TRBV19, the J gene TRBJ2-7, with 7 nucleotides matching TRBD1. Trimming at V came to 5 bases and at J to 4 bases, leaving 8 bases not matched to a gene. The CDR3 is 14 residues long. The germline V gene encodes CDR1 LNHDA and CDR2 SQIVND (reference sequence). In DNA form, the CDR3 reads TGTGCCAGTAGTTCCTACAGGGGTTCGTACGAGCAGTACTTC. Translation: CASSSYRGSYEQYF. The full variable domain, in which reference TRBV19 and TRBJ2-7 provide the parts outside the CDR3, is DGGITQSPKYLFRKEGQNVTLSCEQNLNHDAMYWYRQDPGQGLRLIYYSQIVNDFQKGDIAEGYSVSREKKESFPLTVTSAQKNPTAFYLCASSSYRGSYEQYFGPGTRLTVT.

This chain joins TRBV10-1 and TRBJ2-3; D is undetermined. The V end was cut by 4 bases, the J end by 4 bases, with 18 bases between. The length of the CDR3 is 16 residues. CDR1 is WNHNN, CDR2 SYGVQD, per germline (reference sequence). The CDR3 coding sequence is TGCGCCAGCAGTGGGTCCACAGCACAATCGGCAGATACGCAGTATTTT. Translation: CASSGSTAQSADTQYF.

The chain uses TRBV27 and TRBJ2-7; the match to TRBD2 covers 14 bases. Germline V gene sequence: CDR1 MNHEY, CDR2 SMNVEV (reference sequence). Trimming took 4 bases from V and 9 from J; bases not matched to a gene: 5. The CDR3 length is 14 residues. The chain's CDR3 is CASSYGLAGGMQYF. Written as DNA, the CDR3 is TGTGCCAGCAGTTATGGACTAGCGGGAGGAATGCAGTACTTC.

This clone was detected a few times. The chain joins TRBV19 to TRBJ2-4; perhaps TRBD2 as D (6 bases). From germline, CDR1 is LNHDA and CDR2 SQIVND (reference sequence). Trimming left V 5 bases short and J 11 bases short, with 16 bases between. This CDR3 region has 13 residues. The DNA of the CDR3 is TGTGCCAGTAGTCGGGGGTTTGGGGTCCTTCAGTACTTC. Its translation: CASSRGFGVLQYF.

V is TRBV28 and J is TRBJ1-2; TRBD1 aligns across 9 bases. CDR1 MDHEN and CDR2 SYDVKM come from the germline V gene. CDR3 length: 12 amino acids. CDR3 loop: CAWRGQGYGYTF. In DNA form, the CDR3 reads TGTGCTTGGAGGGGACAGGGATATGGCTACACCTTC.